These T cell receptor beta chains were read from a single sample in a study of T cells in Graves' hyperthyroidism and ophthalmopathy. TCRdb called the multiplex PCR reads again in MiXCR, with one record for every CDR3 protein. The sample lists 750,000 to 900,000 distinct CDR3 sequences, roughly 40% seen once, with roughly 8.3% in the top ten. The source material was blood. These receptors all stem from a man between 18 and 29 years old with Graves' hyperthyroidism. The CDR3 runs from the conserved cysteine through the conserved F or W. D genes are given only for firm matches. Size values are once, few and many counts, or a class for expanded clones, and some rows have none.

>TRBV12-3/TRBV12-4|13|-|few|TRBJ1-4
TGTGCCAGCCGTGAGCGTCTGAATGAAAAACTGTTTTTT
CASRERLNEKLFF
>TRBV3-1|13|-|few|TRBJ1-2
TGTGCCAGCAGCCAAGGCAGGGGCTATGGCTACACCTTC
CASSQGRGYGYTF
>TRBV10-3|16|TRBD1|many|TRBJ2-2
TGTGCCATCCGATCCCCGGGACAGTTGAACACCGGGGAGCTGTTTTTT
CAIRSPGQLNTGELFF
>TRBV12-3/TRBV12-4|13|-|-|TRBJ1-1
TGTGCCAGCACCTTCCGCATGAACACTGAAGCTTTCTTT
CASTFRMNTEAFF
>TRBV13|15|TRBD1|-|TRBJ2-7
TGTGCCAGCAGTTACGCCGGGACAGGGGGCTACGAGCAGTACTTC
CASSYAGTGGYEQYF
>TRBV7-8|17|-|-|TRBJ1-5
TGTGCCAGCAGCTTAGATTGGGGACACCTTAGCAATCAGCCCCAGCATTTT
CASSLDWGHLSNQPQHF
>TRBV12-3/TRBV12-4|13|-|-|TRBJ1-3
TGTGCCAGCAGTTTTGACTCTGGAAACACCATATATTTT
CASSFDSGNTIYF
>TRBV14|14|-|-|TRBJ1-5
TGTGCCAGCAGCCAAGATCGCTGGGGAGGCTTGCGGCATTTT
CASSQDRWGGLRHF
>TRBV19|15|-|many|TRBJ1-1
TGTGCCAGTAGTATAGATGAGGGGCCGAACACTGAAGCTTTCTTT
CASSIDEGPNTEAFF
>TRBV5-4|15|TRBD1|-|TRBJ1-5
TGTGCCAGCAGCTCCTCAGGGGGCAGAAATCAGCCCCAGCATTTT
CASSSSGGRNQPQHF
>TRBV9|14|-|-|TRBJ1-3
TGTGCCAGCAGCGTAGGTCTCGATGAAAACACCATATATTTT
CASSVGLDENTIYF
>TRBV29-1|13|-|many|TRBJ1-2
TGCAGCGTTGAATACGGGGAGAACGATGGCTACACCTTC
CSVEYGENDGYTF
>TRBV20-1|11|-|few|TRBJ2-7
TGCAGTGCTAGAGATCCCAACGAGCAGTACTTC
CSARDPNEQYF
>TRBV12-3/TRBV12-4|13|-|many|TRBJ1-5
TGTGCCAGCAGACCCCAGGGGAATCAGCCCCAGCATTTT
CASRPQGNQPQHF
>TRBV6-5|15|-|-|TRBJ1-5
TGTGCCAGCAGTTACTCGTTACAGAACGATCAGCCCCAGCATTTT
CASSYSLQNDQPQHF
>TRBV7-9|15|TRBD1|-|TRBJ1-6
TGTGCCAGCAGCTTAGCGGGACAGGGAGTTTCACCCCTCCACTTT
CASSLAGQGVSPLHF
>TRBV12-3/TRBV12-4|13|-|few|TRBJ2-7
TGTGCCAGCAGTTCCCTAGGGGTCTACGAGCAGTACTTC
CASSSLGVYEQYF
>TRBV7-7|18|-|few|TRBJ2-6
TGTGCTAGCAGCTTAGGCCGGACTAACCCCTCTGGGGCCAACGTCCTGACTTTC
CASSLGRTNPSGANVLTF
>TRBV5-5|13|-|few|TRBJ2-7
TGTGCCAGCAGACCCAGCAGTTCCTACGAGCAGTACTTC
CASRPSSSYEQYF
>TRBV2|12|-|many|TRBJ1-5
TGTGCCAGCAGTCCCCGACAGCCGCCCCAGCATTTT
CASSPRQPPQHF
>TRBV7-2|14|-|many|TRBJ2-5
TGTGCCAGCAGCTTAGACCCCGGGGGTGGGACCCAGTACTTC
CASSLDPGGGTQYF
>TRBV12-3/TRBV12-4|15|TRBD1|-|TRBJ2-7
TGTGCCAGCAGTTTAGGGGACAGGGGGCTATACGAGCAGTACTTC
CASSLGDRGLYEQYF
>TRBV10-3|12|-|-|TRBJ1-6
TGTGCCAGCAGTCTAGCTAATTCACCCCTCTACTTT
CASSLANSPLYF
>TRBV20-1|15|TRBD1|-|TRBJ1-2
TGCAGTGCCACCCATCCGACAGGGGCGAACTATGGCTACACCTTC
CSATHPTGANYGYTF
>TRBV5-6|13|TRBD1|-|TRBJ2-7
TGTGCCAGCAGCTTGTCGAGGGGGCTCGAGCAGTACTTC
CASSLSRGLEQYF
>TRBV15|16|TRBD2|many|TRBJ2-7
TGTGCCACCAGCAGAGATCGTGGCGGGAGGGGCCTGGAGCAGTACTTC
CATSRDRGGRGLEQYF
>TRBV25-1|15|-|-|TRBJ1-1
TGTGCCAGCAGTGCCAGCAGACTCGGGGACACTGAAGCTTTCTTT
CASSASRLGDTEAFF
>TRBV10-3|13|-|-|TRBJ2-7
TGTGCCACCAGTGATCCGACAAGGGAGGAGCAGTACTTC
CATSDPTREEQYF
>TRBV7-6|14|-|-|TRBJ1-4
TGTGCCAGCAGCTTAAACGAAAACTCTGGAAAACTGTTTTTT
CASSLNENSGKLFF
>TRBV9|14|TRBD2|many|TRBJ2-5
TGTGCCAGCAGCGCCGGGACTATCCAAGAGACCCAGTACTTC
CASSAGTIQETQYF
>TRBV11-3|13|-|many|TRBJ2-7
TGTGCCAGCAGCTTCGGGACGGACTACGAGCAGTACTTC
CASSFGTDYEQYF
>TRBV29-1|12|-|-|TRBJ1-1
TGCAGCGCAGAAAGACAGGAAACTGAAGCTTTCTTT
CSAERQETEAFF
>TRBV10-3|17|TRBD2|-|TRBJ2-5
TGTGCCATCAGTGACCCTAGCGGGACGGGCAAGAGCGAGACCCAGTACTTC
CAISDPSGTGKSETQYF
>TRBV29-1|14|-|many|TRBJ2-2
TGCAGCGTTGAGGAGGCTGACCGGATCGGGGAGCTGTTTTTT
CSVEEADRIGELFF
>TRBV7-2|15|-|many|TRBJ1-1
TGTGCCAGCAGCCCCTTAGGGGCCCTGAACACTGAAGCTTTCTTT
CASSPLGALNTEAFF
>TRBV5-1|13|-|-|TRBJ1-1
TGCGCCAGCAGCTTGGGGTTGGCGACAGAAGCTTTCTTT
CASSLGLATEAFF
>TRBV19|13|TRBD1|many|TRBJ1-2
TGTGCCAGTAGTATCACAGGGGCGGAGGGCTACACCTTC
CASSITGAEGYTF
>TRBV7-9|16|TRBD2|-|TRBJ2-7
TGTGCCAGCAGTCCGGGAGCGGGAGTCCCCCTTGACGAGCAGTACTTC
CASSPGAGVPLDEQYF
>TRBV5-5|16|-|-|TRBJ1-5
TGTGCCAGCAGCCTACGGGTGTCGGGGGGCAATCAGCCCCAGCATTTT
CASSLRVSGGNQPQHF
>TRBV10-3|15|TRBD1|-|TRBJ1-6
TGTGCCATCAGAGCCGGGACAGGACGTAATTCACCCCTCCACTTT
CAIRAGTGRNSPLHF
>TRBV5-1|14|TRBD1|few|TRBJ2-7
TGCGCCAGCAGCCCCCGGAGCAGGGGGACCGAGCAGTACTTC
CASSPRSRGTEQYF
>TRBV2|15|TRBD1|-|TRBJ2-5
TGTGCCAGCAAGGGGACAGGGGCCTACCAAGAGACCCAGCACTTC
CASKGTGAYQETQHF
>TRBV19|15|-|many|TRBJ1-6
TGTGCCAGTAATCTAGCGGGACGAAATAATTCACCCCTCCACTTT
CASNLAGRNNSPLHF
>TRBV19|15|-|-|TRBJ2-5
TGTGCCAGTACCTCTAACCGGGACACCTATGAGACCCAGTACTTC
CASTSNRDTYETQYF
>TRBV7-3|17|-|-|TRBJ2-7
TGCGCCAGCAGCCAAGGGACAGGACCTAGCGGTGGGTACGAGCAGTACTTC
CASSQGTGPSGGYEQYF
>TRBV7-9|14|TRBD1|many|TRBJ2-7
TGTGCCAGCAGTCCCATACCGGGACAGAGCGAGCAGTACTTC
CASSPIPGQSEQYF
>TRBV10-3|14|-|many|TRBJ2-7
TGTGCCATCAGTGAGATAGACACCTCCTACGAGCAGTACTTC
CAISEIDTSYEQYF
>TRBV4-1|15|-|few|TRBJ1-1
TGCGCCAGCAGCCAAGAGGCCAGCTTGGGGACTGAAGCTTTCTTT
CASSQEASLGTEAFF
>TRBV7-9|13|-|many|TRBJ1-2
TGTGCCAGCAGCTTAGAGCGACAGTATGGCTACACCTTC
CASSLERQYGYTF
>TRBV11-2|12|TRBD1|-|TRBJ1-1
TGTGCCTTAGGACAGGGGCGCACTGAAGCTTTCTTT
CALGQGRTEAFF
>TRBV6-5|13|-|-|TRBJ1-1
TGTGCCAGCAGTGTAAGGGTGGACACTGAAGCTTTCTTT
CASSVRVDTEAFF
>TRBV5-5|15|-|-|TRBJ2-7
TGTGCCAGCAGCTTGGAACAGCCATCATACTACGAGCAGTACTTC
CASSLEQPSYYEQYF
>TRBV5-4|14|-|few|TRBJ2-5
TGTGCCAGCAGCTTGGTCCCAGTTGGGGAGACCCAGTACTTC
CASSLVPVGETQYF
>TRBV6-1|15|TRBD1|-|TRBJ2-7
TGTGCCAGCAGTGAAAGCGGGACAGGGGACCACGAGCAGTACTTC
CASSESGTGDHEQYF
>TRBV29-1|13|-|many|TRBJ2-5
TGCAGCGTCGTCCCAGGAAATAAAGAGACCCAGTACTTC
CSVVPGNKETQYF